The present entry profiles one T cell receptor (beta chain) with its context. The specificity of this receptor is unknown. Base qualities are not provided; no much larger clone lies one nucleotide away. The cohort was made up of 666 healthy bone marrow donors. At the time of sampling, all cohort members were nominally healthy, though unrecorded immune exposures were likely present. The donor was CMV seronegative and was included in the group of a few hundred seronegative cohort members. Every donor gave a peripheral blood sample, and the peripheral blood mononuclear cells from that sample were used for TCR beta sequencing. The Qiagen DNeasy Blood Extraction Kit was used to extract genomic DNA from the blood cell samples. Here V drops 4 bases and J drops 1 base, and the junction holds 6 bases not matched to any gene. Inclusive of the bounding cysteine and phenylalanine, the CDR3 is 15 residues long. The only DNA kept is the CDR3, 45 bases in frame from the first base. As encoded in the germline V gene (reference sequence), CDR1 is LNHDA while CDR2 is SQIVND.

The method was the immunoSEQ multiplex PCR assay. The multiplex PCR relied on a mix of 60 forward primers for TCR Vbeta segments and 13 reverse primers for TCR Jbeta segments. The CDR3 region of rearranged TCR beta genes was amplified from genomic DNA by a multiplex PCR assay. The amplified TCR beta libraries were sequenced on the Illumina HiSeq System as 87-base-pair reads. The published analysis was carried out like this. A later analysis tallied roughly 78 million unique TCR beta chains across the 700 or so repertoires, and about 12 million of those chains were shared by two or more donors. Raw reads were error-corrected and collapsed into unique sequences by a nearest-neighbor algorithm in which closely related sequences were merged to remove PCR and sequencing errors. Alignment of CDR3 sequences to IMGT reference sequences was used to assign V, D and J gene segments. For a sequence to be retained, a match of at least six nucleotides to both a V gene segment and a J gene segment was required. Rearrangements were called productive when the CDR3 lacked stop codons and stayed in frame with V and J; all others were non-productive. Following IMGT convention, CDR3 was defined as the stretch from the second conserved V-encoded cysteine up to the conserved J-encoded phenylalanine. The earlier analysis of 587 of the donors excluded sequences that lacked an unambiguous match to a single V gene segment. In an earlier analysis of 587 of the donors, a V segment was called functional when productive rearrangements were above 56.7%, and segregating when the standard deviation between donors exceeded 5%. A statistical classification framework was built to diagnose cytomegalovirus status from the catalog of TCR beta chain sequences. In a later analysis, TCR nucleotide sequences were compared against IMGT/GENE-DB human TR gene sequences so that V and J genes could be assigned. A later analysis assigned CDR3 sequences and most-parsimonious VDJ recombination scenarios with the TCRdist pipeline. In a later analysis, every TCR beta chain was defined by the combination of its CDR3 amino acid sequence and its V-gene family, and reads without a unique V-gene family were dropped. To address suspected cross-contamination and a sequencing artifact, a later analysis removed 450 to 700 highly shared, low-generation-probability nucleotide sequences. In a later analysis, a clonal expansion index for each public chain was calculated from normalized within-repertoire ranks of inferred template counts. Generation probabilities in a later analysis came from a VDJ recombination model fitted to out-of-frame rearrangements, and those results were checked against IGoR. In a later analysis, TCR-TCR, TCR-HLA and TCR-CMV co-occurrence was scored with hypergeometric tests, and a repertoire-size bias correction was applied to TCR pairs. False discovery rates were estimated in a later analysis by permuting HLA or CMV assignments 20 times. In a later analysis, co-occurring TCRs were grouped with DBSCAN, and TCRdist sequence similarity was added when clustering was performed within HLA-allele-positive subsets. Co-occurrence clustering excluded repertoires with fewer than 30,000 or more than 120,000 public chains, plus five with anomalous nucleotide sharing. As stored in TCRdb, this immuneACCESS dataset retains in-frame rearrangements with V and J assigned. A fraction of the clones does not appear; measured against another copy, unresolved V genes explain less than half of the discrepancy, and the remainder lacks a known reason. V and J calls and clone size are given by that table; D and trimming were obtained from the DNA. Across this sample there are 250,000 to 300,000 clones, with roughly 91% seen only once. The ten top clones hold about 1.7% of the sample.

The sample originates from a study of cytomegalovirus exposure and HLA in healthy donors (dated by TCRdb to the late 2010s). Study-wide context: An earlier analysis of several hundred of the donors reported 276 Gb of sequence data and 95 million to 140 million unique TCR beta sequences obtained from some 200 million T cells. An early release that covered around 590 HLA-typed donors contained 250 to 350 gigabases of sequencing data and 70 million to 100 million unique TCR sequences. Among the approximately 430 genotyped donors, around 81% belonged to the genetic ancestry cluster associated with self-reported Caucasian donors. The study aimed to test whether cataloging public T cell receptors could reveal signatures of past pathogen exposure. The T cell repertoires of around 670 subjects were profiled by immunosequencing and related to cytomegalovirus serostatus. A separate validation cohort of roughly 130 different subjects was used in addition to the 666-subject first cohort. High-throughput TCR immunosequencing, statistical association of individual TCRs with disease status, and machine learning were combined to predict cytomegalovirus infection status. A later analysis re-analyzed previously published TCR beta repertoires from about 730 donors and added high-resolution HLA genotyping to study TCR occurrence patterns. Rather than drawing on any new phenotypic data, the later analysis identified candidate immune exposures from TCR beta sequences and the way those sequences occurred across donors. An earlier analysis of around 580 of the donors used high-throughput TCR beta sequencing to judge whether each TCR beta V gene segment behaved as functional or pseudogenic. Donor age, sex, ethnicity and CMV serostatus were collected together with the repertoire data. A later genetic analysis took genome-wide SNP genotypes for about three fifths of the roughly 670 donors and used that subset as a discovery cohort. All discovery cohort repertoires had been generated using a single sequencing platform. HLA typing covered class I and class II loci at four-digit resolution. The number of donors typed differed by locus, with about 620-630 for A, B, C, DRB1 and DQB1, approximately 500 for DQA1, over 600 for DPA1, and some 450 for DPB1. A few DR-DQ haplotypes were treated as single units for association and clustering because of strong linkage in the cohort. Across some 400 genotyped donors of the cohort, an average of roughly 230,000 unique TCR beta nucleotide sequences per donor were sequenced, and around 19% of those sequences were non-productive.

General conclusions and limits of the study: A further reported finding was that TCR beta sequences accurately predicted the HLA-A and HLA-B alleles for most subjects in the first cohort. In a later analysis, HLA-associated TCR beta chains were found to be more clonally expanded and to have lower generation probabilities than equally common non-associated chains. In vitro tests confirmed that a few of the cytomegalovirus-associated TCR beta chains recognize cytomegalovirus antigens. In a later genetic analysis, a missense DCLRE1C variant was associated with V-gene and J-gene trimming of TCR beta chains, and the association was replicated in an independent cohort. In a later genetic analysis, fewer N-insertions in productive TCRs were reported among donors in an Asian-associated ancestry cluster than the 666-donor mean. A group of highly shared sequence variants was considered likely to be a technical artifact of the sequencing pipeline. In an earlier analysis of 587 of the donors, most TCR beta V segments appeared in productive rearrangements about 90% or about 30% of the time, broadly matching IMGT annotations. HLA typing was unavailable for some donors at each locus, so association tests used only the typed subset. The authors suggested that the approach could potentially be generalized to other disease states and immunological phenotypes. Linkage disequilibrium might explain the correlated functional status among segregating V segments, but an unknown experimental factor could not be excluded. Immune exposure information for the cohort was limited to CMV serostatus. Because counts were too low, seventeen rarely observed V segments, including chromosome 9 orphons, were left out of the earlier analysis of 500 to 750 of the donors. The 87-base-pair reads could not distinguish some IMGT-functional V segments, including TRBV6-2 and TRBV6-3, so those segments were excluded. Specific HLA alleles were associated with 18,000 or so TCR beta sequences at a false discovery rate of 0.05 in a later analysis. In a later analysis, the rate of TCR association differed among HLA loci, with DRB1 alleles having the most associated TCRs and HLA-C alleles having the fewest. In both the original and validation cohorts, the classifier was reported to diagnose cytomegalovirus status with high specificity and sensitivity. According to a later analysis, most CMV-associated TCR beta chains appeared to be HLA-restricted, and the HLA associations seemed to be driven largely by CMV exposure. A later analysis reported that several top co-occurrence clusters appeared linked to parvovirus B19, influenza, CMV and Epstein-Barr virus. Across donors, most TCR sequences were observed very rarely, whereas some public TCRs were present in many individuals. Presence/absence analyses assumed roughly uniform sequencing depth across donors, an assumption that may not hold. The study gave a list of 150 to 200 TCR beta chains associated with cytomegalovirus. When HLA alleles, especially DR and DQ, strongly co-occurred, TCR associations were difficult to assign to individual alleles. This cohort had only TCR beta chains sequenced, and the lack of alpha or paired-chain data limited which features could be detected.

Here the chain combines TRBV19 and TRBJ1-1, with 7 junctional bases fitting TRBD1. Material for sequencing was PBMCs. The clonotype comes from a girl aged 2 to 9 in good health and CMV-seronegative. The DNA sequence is TGTGCCAGTAGTAACCCGGGACAGACGAACACTGAAGCTTTCTTT. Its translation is CASSNPGQTNTEAFF.